These 2 T cell receptor beta chains share one sample of origin, sequenced in a study of T cell clonotyping in hematopoietic cell transplantation. TCRdb's copy holds only in-frame clones and misses some; the assay was immunoSEQ multiplex PCR. This sample yields about 41,000 clones, of which 95% are seen a single time; roughly 0.9% belongs to the top ten. The specimen sequenced was peripheral blood mononuclear cells. The receptors derive from a man between 25 and 39 years old in good health. Some clones in this sample may be carry-over from other donors' samples.

V and J are TRBV11-3 and TRBJ2-3; 7 bases match TRBD1. J lost 4 bases, V lost 1 base, and 14 bases had no gene match. Germline loops: CDR1 SGHNT, CDR2 YENEEA. The length of the CDR3 is 18 residues. CDR3 sequence reads: CASSLGVWGTAQSDTQYF. CDR3 sequence (DNA): TGTGCCAGCAGCTTAGGAGTTTGGGGGACAGCACAATCAGATACGCAGTATTTT.

This clone was counted between two and nine times. The V call is TRBV21-1, the J call TRBJ2-2; the table's TRBD1 call for D was not verified on the DNA. TRBV21-1 is noted as a pseudogene. This CDR3 has 15 amino acids. The CDR3 is CASPGNRLNTGELFF. The CDR3 region has the DNA TGTGCCAGCCCTGGAAACAGATTGAACACCGGGGAGCTGTTTTTT.